This TCR beta chain was captured in a study of immune aging and cytomegalovirus after organ transplant (dated by TCRdb to 2020 to 2023). As for the study more broadly: Three-drug immunosuppression with prednisone, tacrolimus, and mycophenolate was given to all transplant recipients.

This clonotype is medium-sized (0.01 to 0.1%). This receptor's antigen is unknown. No base quality values were provided; no much bigger clone lies one nucleotide off. The CDR3 sequence holds 14 residues, the cysteine and phenylalanine included. Of the read, only the CDR3 DNA is kept; its 42 bases are in frame from base 1. V and J are truncated by 1 base and 5 bases respectively, leaving an intervening sequence of 11 bases. The germline V gene specifies SGHVS as CDR1 and FQNEAQ as CDR2. What the research found in general, with its limitations: Since the sequencing data did not include a CD57 measurement, a conservative gene-based definition of aging was used in its place. Following viremia, cells with an aged phenotype rose post-transplant no matter the clone size, with the increase showing up earlier in large clones (days 200-264) than in small clones. Large clones contained a higher proportion of TEMRA cells, and the seven largest clones (roughly 1,800 cells) acquired aged and TEMRA cells while losing TCM cells.

Libraries were constructed by single-cell sequencing. Reads for this sample came from an Illumina NovaSeq 6000. For cell capture and library preparation, the team used the BD Rhapsody Targeted mRNA and AbSeq Reagent Kit in a microwell format. Libraries covered TCR, sample tags, AbSeq, and targeted mRNA from the Human T-Cell Expression Panel plus custom TOX and TOX2 primers. Sequencing of the libraries was performed on an Illumina NovaSeq. For the original study's pipeline: The analysis covered about 10,000 cells in total, of which 7,000 to 8,500 were CD8 T cells and 4,000 to 5,000 were CD8 T cells with an identifiable TCR CDR3. The BD Rhapsody Targeted Analysis Pipeline, including V(D)J processing, was run on the Seven Bridges Genomics platform to process the raw data. SeqGeq 1.6.0 was used for quality control, Sample Tag demultiplexing with Lex-BDSMK, clone identification with VDJ Explorer, and Seurat clustering. Clones comprising <1% of CD8 T cells were considered non-expanded; clones comprising >2.5% of the sample were considered clonal expansions. Clones were called with MiXCR by TCRdb after fastp trimmed the public reads at Q25, and only in-frame beta chains were retained. Every CDR3 protein is listed once, alongside the most common genes and DNA of its rows. None of the V and J calls come from the authors' own analysis; TCRdb made them. The sample table records 20,000 to 25,000 distinct CDR3 sequences; just over 35% of these occur just once. The ten top clones hold less than 30% of the sample.

In light of the paper, this sample's time point label describes: five sample-tagged time points from pre-transplant (day -1) to day 368 post-transplant, pooled. After thawing, PBMC were stimulated with a CMV IE-1 overlapping peptide library for eleven to twelve hours, with no transport inhibitors added. After thawing, cells were rested overnight and were then stimulated in R10 medium with CD28/CD49d costimulation. The IE-1 peptide library was made up of 15-amino-acid peptides with 11-amino-acid overlaps. Samples from each time point were barcoded using BD Single-Cell Multiplexing Kit Sample Tags, then pooled and stained with sorting antibodies plus oligo-conjugated anti-CD45RA. A BD FACSAria III was used to sort CMV-responsive CD8+CD137+ and CD4+CD154+ T cells at 4-way purity. EDTA vacutainers were used to collect blood, which was then processed with a Ficoll gradient within 1-24 hours.

Source: CMV peptide-activated CD4+ and CD8+ T cells sorted from blood, taken at five time points, pooled. Per the publication, the cell subset or site label means: sorted CD8+CD137+ and CD4+CD154+ T cells after 12 h CMV IE-1 peptide stimulation. The receptor's source is a female donor who had a heart transplant and CMV viremia. Here the chain combines TRBV7-8 and TRBJ2-5; the D gene is possibly TRBD2, with 6 bases matching. The CDR3 region has the sequence CASSLVAVRETQYF. At the DNA level, the sequence is TGTGCCAGCAGCTTAGTAGCGGTTAGGGAGACCCAGTACTTC. With all but the CDR3 taken from the reference TRBV7-8 and TRBJ2-5 genes, the full variable domain is: GAGVSQSPRYKVAKRGQDVALRCDPISGHVSLFWYQQALGQGPEFLTYFQNEAQLDKSGLPSDRFFAERPEGSVSTLKIQRTQQEDSAVYLCASSLVAVRETQYFGPGTRLLVL.